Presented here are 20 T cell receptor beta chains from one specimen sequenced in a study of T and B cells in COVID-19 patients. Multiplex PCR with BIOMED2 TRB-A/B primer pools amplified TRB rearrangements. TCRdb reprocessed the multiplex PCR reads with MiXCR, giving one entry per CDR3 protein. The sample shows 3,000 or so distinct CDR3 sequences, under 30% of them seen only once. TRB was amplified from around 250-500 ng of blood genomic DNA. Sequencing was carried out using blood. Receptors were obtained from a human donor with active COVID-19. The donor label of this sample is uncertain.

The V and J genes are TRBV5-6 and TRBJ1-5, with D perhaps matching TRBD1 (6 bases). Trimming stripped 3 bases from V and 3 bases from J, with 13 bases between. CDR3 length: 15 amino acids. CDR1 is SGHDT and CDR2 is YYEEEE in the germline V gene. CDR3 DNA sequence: TGTGCCAGCAGCTGGGGCTCAGGGGACAATCAGCCCCAGCATTTT. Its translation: CASSWGSGDNQPQHF.

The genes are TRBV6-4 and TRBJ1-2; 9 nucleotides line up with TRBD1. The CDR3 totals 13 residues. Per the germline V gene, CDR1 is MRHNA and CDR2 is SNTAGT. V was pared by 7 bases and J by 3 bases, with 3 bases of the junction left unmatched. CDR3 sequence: CASKGQGDYGYTF. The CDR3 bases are TGTGCCAGCAAGGGACAGGGTGACTATGGCTACACCTTC.

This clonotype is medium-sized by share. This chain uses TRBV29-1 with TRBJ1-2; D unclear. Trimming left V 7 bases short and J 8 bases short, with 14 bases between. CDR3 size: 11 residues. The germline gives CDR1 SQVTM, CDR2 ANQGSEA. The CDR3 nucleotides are TGCAGCGCTAGGACCGGGCCAGGCTACACCTTC. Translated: CSARTGPGYTF.

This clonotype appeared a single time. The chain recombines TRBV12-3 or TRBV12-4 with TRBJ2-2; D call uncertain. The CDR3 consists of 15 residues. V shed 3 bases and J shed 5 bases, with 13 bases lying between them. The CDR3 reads CASSFGRAGTGELFF. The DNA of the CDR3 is TGTGCCAGCAGTTTTGGAAGGGCTGGAACCGGGGAGCTGTTTTTT.

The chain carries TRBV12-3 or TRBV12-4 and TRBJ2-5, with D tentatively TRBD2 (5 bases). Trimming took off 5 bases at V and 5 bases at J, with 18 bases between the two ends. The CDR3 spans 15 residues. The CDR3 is CASSQTDTGGETQYF. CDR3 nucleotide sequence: TGTGCCAGCAGTCAAACAGACACGGGCGGGGAGACCCAGTACTTC.

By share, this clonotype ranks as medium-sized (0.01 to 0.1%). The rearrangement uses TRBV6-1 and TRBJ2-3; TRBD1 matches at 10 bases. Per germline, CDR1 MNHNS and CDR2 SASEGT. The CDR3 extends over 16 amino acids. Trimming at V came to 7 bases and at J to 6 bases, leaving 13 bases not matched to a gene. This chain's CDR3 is CASTSFRQGAGDTQYF. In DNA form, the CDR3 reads TGTGCCAGCACCTCCTTCAGACAGGGGGCAGGGGATACGCAGTATTTT.

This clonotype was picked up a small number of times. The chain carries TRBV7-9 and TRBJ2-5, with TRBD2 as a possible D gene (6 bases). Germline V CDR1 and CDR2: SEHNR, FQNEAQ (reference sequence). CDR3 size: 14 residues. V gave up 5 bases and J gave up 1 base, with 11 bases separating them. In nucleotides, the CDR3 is TGTGCCAGCAGCGCACGGGACTTCCAAGAGACCCAGTACTTC. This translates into CASSARDFQETQYF.

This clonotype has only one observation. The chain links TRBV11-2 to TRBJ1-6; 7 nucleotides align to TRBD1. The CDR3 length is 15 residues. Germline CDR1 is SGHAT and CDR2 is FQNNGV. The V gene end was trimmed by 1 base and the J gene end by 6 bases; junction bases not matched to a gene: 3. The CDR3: CASSLGAGGNSPLHF. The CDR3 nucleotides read TGTGCCAGCAGCTTAGGGGCAGGGGGTAATTCACCCCTCCACTTT.

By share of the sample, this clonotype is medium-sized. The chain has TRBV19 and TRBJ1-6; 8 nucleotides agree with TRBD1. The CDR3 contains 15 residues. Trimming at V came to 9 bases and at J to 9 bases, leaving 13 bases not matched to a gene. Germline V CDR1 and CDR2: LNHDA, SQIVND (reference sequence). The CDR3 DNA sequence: TGTGCCAGCCAGCCGAGGGACAGGCGCGGTTCACCCCTCCACTTT. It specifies CASQPRDRRGSPLHF.

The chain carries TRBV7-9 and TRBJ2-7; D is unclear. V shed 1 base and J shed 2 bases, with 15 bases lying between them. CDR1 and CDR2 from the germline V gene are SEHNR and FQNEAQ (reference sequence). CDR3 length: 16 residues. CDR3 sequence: CASSLEPSVLPYEQYF. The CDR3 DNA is TGTGCCAGCAGCTTAGAGCCTAGTGTGCTCCCCTACGAGCAGTACTTC.

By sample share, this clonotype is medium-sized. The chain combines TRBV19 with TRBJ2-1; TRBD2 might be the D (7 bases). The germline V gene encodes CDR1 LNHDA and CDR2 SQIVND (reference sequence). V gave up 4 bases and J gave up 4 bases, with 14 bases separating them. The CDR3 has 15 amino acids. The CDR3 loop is CASSRGGGLYNEQFF. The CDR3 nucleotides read TGTGCCAGTAGTAGGGGCGGGGGCCTGTACAATGAGCAGTTCTTC.

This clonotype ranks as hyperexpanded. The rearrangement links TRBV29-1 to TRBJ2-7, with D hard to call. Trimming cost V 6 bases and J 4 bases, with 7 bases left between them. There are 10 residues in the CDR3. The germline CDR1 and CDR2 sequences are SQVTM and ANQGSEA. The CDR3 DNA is TGCAGCGTCCTAGGTTACGAGCAGTACTTC. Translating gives CSVLGYEQYF.

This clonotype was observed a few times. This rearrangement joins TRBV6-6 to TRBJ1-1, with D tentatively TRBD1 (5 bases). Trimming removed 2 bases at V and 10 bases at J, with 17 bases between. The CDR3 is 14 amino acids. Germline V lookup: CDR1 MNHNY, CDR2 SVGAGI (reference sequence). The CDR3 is CASSYGGYQDGAFF. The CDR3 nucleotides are TGTGCCAGCAGTTACGGGGGGTACCAGGACGGAGCTTTCTTT.

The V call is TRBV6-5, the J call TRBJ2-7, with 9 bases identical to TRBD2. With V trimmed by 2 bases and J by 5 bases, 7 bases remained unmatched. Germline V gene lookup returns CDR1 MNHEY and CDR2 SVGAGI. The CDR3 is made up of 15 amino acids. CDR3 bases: TGTGCCAGCAGTTACGATAGCGGGGGCGGGGACGAGCAGTACTTC. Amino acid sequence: CASSYDSGGGDEQYF.

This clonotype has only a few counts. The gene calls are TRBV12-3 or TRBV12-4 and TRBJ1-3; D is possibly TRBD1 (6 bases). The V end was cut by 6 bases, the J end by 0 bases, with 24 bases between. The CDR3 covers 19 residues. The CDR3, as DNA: TGTGCCAGCAGCCCGTTAGGCTGGGGGCAGGGAGTCTCTGGAAACACCATATATTTT. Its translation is CASSPLGWGQGVSGNTIYF.

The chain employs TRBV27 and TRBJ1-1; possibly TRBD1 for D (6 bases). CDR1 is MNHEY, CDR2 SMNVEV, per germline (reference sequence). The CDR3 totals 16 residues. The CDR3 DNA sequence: TGTGTCAGTAAACGTCTACAGGGTACCGGGGACACTGAAGCTTTCTTT. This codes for CVSKRLQGTGDTEAFF.

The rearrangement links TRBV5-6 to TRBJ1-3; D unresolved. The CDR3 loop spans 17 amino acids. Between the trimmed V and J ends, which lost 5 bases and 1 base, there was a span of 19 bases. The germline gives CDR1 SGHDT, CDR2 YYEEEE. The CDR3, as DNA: TGTGCCAGCAGAAATCAACCGGGCCTCTCATCTGGAAACACCATATATTTT. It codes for CASRNQPGLSSGNTIYF.

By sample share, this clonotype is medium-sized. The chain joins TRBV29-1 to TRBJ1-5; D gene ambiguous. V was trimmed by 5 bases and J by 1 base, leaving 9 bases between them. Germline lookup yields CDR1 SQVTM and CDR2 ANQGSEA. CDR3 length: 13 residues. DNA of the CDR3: TGCAGCGTTATTGGAGGGAGCAATCAGCCCCAGCATTTT. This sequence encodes CSVIGGSNQPQHF.

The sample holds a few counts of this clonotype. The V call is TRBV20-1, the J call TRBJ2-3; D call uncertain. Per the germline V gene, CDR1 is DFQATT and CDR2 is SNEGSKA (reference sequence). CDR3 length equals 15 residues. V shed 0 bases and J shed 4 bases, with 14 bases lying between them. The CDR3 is CSARDLFEGADTQYF. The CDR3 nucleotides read TGCAGTGCTAGAGACCTCTTTGAAGGAGCAGATACGCAGTATTTT.

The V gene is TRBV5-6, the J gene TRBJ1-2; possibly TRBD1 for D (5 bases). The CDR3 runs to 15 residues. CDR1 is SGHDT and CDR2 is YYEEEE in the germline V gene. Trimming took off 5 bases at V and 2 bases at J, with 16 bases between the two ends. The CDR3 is CASRPRQNRNYGYTF. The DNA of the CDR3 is TGTGCCAGCAGACCTAGACAGAATCGCAACTATGGCTACACCTTC.